Sequencing of this T cell receptor beta chain was carried out in a study of cytomegalovirus exposure and HLA in healthy donors. Turning to the study itself: A subsequent analysis stated that the roughly 130 validation repertoires were run on the same platform as the approximately 610 first-cohort repertoires. Findings and limits, study-wide: There were some public TCRs occurring in many donors, but most TCR sequences were rare.

CDR3 length equals 15 residues. CDR1 is SGDLS and CDR2 is YYNGEE in the germline V gene. With 2 bases removed from V and 4 bases from J, the gap between germline ends came to 16 bases. About this clone itself: Its antigen is still unknown.

Profiling relied on immunoSEQ multiplex PCR, and the TCRdb table lists in-frame clones only, not all of them. The sample holds about 250,000 clones; 85% to 90% are singletons and the top ten take about 3%. It was the 120-subject validation cohort, separate from the approximately 690-subject first cohort, to which the donors belonged. The V and J genes are TRBV9 and TRBJ2-7; D perhaps matches TRBD2 (5 bases). The sample comprised PBMCs. This TCR derives from a man aged 18 to 29 in good health and CMV-seronegative. In DNA, the CDR3 is TGTGCCAGCAGCGTTTTCAGCGGAACGCGATACGAGCAGTACTTC. Protein sequence: CASSVFSGTRYEQYF.